This is a list of T cell receptor beta chains from one sample in a study of CD8 T cells in ankylosing spondylitis. TCRdb passed the 5' RACE reads through MiXCR, listing each CDR3 protein once. The sample includes about 400,000 distinct CDR3 sequences, 20% of them seen just once. Material for sequencing was blood, either unsorted or a sorted T cell fraction (not recorded which). These receptors were collected from a male donor with ankylosing spondylitis or in good health (not recorded which). Each CDR3 is given with its conserved first and last residue.

v_call: TRBV5-1; cdr3_aa: CASSLSGAEGLFF
v_call: TRBV7-9; cdr3_aa: CASSLGDRDHEQYF
v_call: TRBV20-1; cdr3_aa: CSASKTGEANYGYTF
v_call: TRBV7-8; cdr3_aa: CASSPAVPQETQYF
v_call: TRBV29-1; cdr3_aa: CSVETGVEQYF
v_call: TRBV11-1; cdr3_aa: CASSYQAGTSGVGYQETQYF
v_call: TRBV4-1; cdr3_aa: CASSQDLEGVYNSPLHF
v_call: TRBV5-1; cdr3_aa: CASSSGTPESYEQYF
v_call: TRBV12-3/TRBV12-4; cdr3_aa: CASSQTVYNEQFF
v_call: TRBV2; cdr3_aa: CASKRPGYQETQYF
v_call: TRBV10-3; cdr3_aa: CAISAWSDKGSYEQYF
v_call: TRBV7-8; cdr3_aa: CASSLAPPGHTNSYEQYF
v_call: TRBV4-2; cdr3_aa: CASSPSGEGSQYF
v_call: TRBV12-3/TRBV12-4; cdr3_aa: CASSRRHRDWGEDEQFF
v_call: TRBV7-9; cdr3_aa: CASSLVAGPEQYF